This T cell receptor (beta chain) was obtained from a study of shared clonotypes between healthy human individuals. This clone came up once. Terminally differentiated effector memory CD45RA+ cells were excluded from the naive CD8 cells, which were CD45RO-negative and positively selected for CCR7. V was cut by 6 bases and J by 3 bases, with 14 bases left in between. CDR1 MNHEY and CDR2 SMNVEV come from the germline V gene (reference sequence). This CDR3 has 14 amino acids. The method was immunoSEQ multiplex PCR; TCRdb's version includes in-frame clones alone and lacks a portion of them. The sample lists about 2.1 million clones; 85% to 95% were seen once.

The sample comprised naive CD8+ T cells from PBMCs. The TCR comes from a man younger than 30 in good health. Some clones in this sample may be carry-over from other donors' samples. This sequence joins TRBV27 and TRBJ1-1; D uncertain. The CDR3 protein is CASSPRSPHTEAFF. The CDR3 region has the DNA TGTGCCAGCAGCCCACGGTCTCCACACACTGAAGCTTTCTTT.